A single sample is the source of the 30 T cell receptor beta chains below, sequenced in a study of blood T cell repertoires in COVID-19. Libraries were prepared by immunoSEQ multiplex PCR; TCRdb keeps only in-frame clonotypes and omits some of them. The sample lists more than 12,000 clones, approximately 88% seen once, with 3% to 4% in the top ten. Material for sequencing was peripheral blood. These receptors originate from a human donor in a cohort sampled during active COVID-19.

The chain uses TRBV7-9 and TRBJ2-3; possibly TRBD1 for D (6 bases). The CDR3 has 16 amino acids. Per germline, CDR1 SEHNR and CDR2 FQNEAQ (reference sequence). V was cut by 1 base and J by 5 bases, with 16 bases left in between. In nucleotides, the CDR3 is TGTGCCAGCAGCTTAGACAGGGCCCCTTCCGTAGATACGCAGTATTTT. This translates into CASSLDRAPSVDTQYF.

The chain employs TRBV13 and TRBJ1-6; 10 bases align to TRBD1. Per germline, CDR1 PRHDT and CDR2 FYEKMQ (reference sequence). The CDR3 is 16 residues long. V shed 6 bases, J shed 9 bases, and the junction held 11 bases outside the gene matches. The CDR3 region is CASRQRQGAFFSPLHF. CDR3 coding DNA: TGTGCCAGCAGACAAAGACAGGGGGCGTTTTTTTCACCCCTCCACTTT.

This clone occurred once. The CDR3 bases are TGTGCCAGCAGCCAACCAGGGGACAGCCTCACAGATACGCAGTATTTT. This encodes CASSQPGDSLTDTQYF. The chain couples TRBV3-1 (or the pseudogene TRBV3-2) to TRBJ2-3; 7 positions agree with TRBD1. The CDR3 runs 16 residues. Germline V CDR1 and CDR2: LGHDT, YNNKEL (reference sequence). Trimming at V came to 2 bases and at J to 2 bases, leaving 7 bases not matched to a gene.

The chain is built from TRBV5-1 and TRBJ1-1, with D possibly TRBD1 on 5 matching bases. This CDR3 spans 15 amino acids. Trimming pared 3 bases from V and 1 base from J, leaving 13 bases between. Germline CDR1 SGHRS, CDR2 YFSETQ. This chain's CDR3 is CASSSAGLPNTEAFF. The CDR3 nucleotides are TGCGCCAGCAGCTCGGCAGGGCTTCCGAACACTGAAGCTTTCTTT. Full variable domain (outside the CDR3, taken from reference TRBV5-1 and TRBJ1-1): KAGVTQTPRYLIKTRGQQVTLSCSPISGHRSVSWYQQTPGQGLQFLFEYFSETQRNKGNFPGRFSGRQFSNSRSEMNVSTLELGDSALYLCASSSAGLPNTEAFFGQGTRLTVV.

The J gene is TRBJ2-7, the V gene TRBV3-1 (or the pseudogene TRBV3-2); 7 positions agree with TRBD1. This CDR3 has 14 amino acids. Germline assignment: CDR1 LGHDT and CDR2 YNNKEL (reference sequence). Trimming took 3 bases from V and 0 from J; bases not matched to a gene: 2. CDR3 amino acids: CASSQRTGSYEQYF. DNA of the CDR3: TGTGCCAGCAGCCAGAGGACAGGCTCCTACGAGCAGTACTTC.

The rearrangement uses TRBV4-1 and TRBJ1-5; the D gene is possibly TRBD1 (6 bases). CDR1 is MGHRA and CDR2 is YSYEKL in the germline V gene. CDR3 length: 15 residues. V lost 0 bases and J lost 11, with 17 bases in between. In nucleotides, the CDR3 is TGCGCCAGCAGCCAAGAATACCAGGGGCGGGAGGCCCAGCATTTT. Amino acids: CASSQEYQGREAQHF.

The rearrangement uses TRBV29-1 and TRBJ1-1; no definite D call. Germline lookup yields CDR1 SQVTM and CDR2 ANQGSEA. The CDR3 has 14 amino acids. V was clipped by 2 bases and J by 1 base, with 11 bases between them. Here the CDR3 DNA reads TGCAGCGTTGAACGGCGGGGAGCGAACACTGAAGCTTTCTTT. Its translation: CSVERRGANTEAFF. Supplemented by reference TRBV29-1 and TRBJ1-1, the full variable domain reads SAVISQKPSRDICQRGTSLTIQCQVDSQVTMMFWYRQQPGQSLTLIATANQGSEATYESGFVIDKFPISRPNLTFSTLTVSNMSPEDSSIYLCSVERRGANTEAFFGQGTRLTVV.

The V gene is TRBV4-1, the J gene TRBJ2-3; D might be TRBD2 (6 bases). Trimming stripped 4 bases from V and 1 base from J, with 12 bases between. Germline-derived CDR1 and CDR2 are MGHRA and YSYEKL. The CDR3 extends over 15 amino acids. In nucleotides, the CDR3 is TGCGCCAGCAGCCGCCTGGGACTCGGCACAGATACGCAGTATTTT. Residues: CASSRLGLGTDTQYF.

This clone turned up a few times. The rearrangement joins TRBV20-1 to TRBJ2-3; 12 nucleotides match TRBD2. There are 15 residues in the CDR3. Germline V gene lookup returns CDR1 DFQATT and CDR2 SNEGSKA (reference sequence). V trimming: 3 bases; J trimming: 0 bases; junction bases outside the gene matches: 1. In DNA, the CDR3 is TGCAGTGCTAGTACTAGCGGGGGGAGCACAGATACGCAGTATTTT. It translates to CSASTSGGSTDTQYF.

The count of this clone is one. The J gene is TRBJ2-5, the V gene TRBV7-9; unclear D gene. The CDR3 sequence is 15 residues long. V was pared by 5 bases and J by 4 bases, with 17 bases between. The V gene's germline CDR1 is SEHNR and CDR2 FQNEAQ (reference sequence). CDR3 DNA: TGTGCCAGCAGCGTCGCTTCGAGTAGTGGAGAGACCCAGTACTTC. Protein product: CASSVASSSGETQYF.

V and J are TRBV9 and TRBJ2-2; 12 bases are a match to TRBD1. Germline CDR1 SGDLS, CDR2 YYNGEE. J gave up 3 bases and V 1 base, and 4 bases lay outside the gene matches. CDR3 length: 17 amino acids. CDR3 region: CASSVQGTGGDTGELFF. The CDR3, as DNA: TGTGCCAGCAGCGTACAAGGGACAGGGGGCGACACCGGGGAGCTGTTTTTT.

The CDR3 DNA is TGTGCCAGCAGCAAAGGGGAGATACATCTAGCCAAAAACATTCAGTACTTC. Residues: CASSKGEIHLAKNIQYF. The chain couples TRBV3-1 (or the pseudogene TRBV3-2) to TRBJ2-4; tentatively, D is TRBD1 or TRBD2 (5 bases each). This CDR3 spans 17 amino acids. V lost 5 bases and J 0 bases, leaving 17 bases between the germline ends. Germline CDR1 is LGHDT and CDR2 is YNNKEL (reference sequence).

With regard to this clone: This CDR3 is also generated by other DNA sequences in the sample. The rearrangement links TRBV19 to TRBJ2-5; tentatively, D is TRBD2 (5 bases). Trimming took off 4 bases at V and 1 base at J, with 7 bases between the two ends. The CDR3 length is 13 residues. The germline CDR1 and CDR2 sequences are LNHDA and SQIVND (reference sequence). CDR3 nucleotide sequence: TGTGCCAGTAGTAATCGGGGCCAAGAGACCCAGTACTTC. It specifies CASSNRGQETQYF.

The rearrangement uses TRBV19 and TRBJ2-7, with D maybe TRBD1 (6 bases). In germline, CDR1 is LNHDA, CDR2 SQIVND (reference sequence). Trimming removed 2 bases at V and 0 bases at J, with 8 bases between. The CDR3 has 14 amino acids. Written as DNA, the CDR3 is TGTGCCAGTAGTATATCCAGGGGCTCCTACGAGCAGTACTTC. Translated, it gives CASSISRGSYEQYF. The complete variable domain, with remaining parts taken from reference TRBV19 and TRBJ2-7, reads DGGITQSPKYLFRKEGQNVTLSCEQNLNHDAMYWYRQDPGQGLRLIYYSQIVNDFQKGDIAEGYSVSREKKESFPLTVTSAQKNPTAFYLCASSISRGSYEQYFGPGTRLTVT.

The chain carries TRBV6-1 and TRBJ2-2; D might be TRBD2 (6 bases). V was shortened by 4 bases and J by 6 bases, with 18 bases between the two germline ends. The CDR3 is made up of 16 amino acids. Looked up from germline, CDR1 is MNHNS and CDR2 is SASEGT. For the CDR3, the DNA is TGTGCCAGCAGTGTCAGCGGAGGCACGGGGGCCGGGGAGCTGTTTTTT. Its translation is CASSVSGGTGAGELFF.

The chain recombines TRBV30 with TRBJ1-5; the match to TRBD1 covers 11 bases. Looked up from germline, CDR1 is GTSNPN and CDR2 is SVGIG (reference sequence). The V gene end was trimmed by 0 bases and the J gene end by 1 base; junction bases not matched to a gene: 11. The CDR3 runs 19 residues. CDR3 region: CAWSVQRTGGVKSNQPQHF. Written as DNA, the CDR3 is TGTGCCTGGAGTGTACAACGGACAGGGGGCGTGAAAAGCAATCAGCCCCAGCATTTT.

V gene TRBV6-5 combines with J gene TRBJ2-2; TRBD1 aligns across 11 bases. The germline gives CDR1 MNHEY, CDR2 SVGAGI. J gave up 5 bases and V 7 bases, and 6 bases lay outside the gene matches. The CDR3 runs 15 residues. This CDR3 reads CASTPDRGRTGELFF. The DNA of the CDR3 is TGTGCCAGCACCCCGGACAGGGGGCGAACCGGGGAGCTGTTTTTT.

The CDR3 here is CASSRQGLKANEKLFF. The CDR3 DNA sequence: TGTGCCAGCTCACGACAGGGACTGAAGGCTAATGAAAAACTGTTTTTT. The chain recombines TRBV18 with TRBJ1-4; 7 bases agree with TRBD1. The ends lost 4 bases at V and 3 bases at J; junction bases unmatched: 8. The CDR3 runs 16 residues. Germline lookup yields CDR1 KGHSH and CDR2 LQKENI.

V and J are TRBV9 and TRBJ1-2; D is undetermined. The V gene's germline CDR1 is SGDLS and CDR2 YYNGEE. V lost 0 bases to trimming and J lost 2 bases, with 2 bases between them. The CDR3 is 12 amino acids. In nucleotides, the CDR3 is TGTGCCAGCAGCGTAGCGAACTATGGCTACACCTTC. Translated, it gives CASSVANYGYTF.

In this sample, this clone turned up once. The genes are TRBV12-2 and TRBJ2-7; TRBD2, as called in the table, went unchecked against the DNA. TRBV12-2 corresponds to a pseudogene. The CDR3 spans 17 residues. In nucleotides, the CDR3 is TGTGCAAGTCGCTTAGCCGGTATTTGGGCGGGGCCAGGCGAGCAGTACTTC. Translating it yields CASRLAGIWAGPGEQYF.

In its sample, this clone was seen once. This chain links TRBV5-1 with TRBJ1-1, with D possibly TRBD1 on 6 matching bases. The CDR3 is made up of 15 amino acids. CDR1 is SGHRS and CDR2 is YFSETQ in the germline V gene. V lost 0 bases, J lost 0 bases, and 9 bases lay in between. Written as DNA, the CDR3 is TGCGCCAGCAGCTTGGAAACAGGGATGAACACTGAAGCTTTCTTT. This translates into CASSLETGMNTEAFF.

In DNA, the CDR3 is TGTGCTAGTGGTTTGCCACAGGGCAGTGGAAACACCATATATTTT. Translating gives CASGLPQGSGNTIYF. The rearrangement links TRBV12-5 to TRBJ1-3; TRBD1 is a possible D gene (6 bases). Between the trimmed V and J ends, which lost 2 bases and 3 bases, there was a span of 11 bases. This CDR3 has 15 amino acids. Looked up from germline, CDR1 is LGHNT and CDR2 is FRNRAP.

The genes are TRBV27 and TRBJ1-5; no reliable D call. This CDR3 spans 14 amino acids. Deletions cut 3 bases from V and 7 bases from J, with 13 bases between. Germline values: CDR1 MNHEY, CDR2 SMNVEV (reference sequence). CDR3 DNA sequence: TGTGCCAGCAGTTTGGCAGGCCCTCAACAGCCCCAGCATTTT. This encodes CASSLAGPQQPQHF.

This clone was picked up one time. The rearrangement links TRBV7-2 to TRBJ2-3; 8 bases are shared with TRBD2. Germline assignment: CDR1 SGHTA and CDR2 FQGNSA. The V and J ends lost 4 bases and 5 bases, in that order; junction bases with no gene match: 8. This CDR3 has 15 amino acids. As DNA, the CDR3 is TGTGCCAGCAGCTACTACGGCGGGGGGCAAGATACGCAGTATTTT. Encoded protein: CASSYYGGGQDTQYF.

The V and J genes are TRBV19 and TRBJ1-1, with D perhaps matching TRBD1 (6 bases). The length of the CDR3 is 13 residues. CDR1 is LNHDA and CDR2 is SQIVND in the germline V gene (reference sequence). Trimming took off 10 bases at V and 5 bases at J, with 17 bases between the two ends. The CDR3 protein is CATFPGVGTEAFF. DNA for the CDR3: TGTGCCACCTTTCCAGGGGTCGGAACTGAAGCTTTCTTT.

V gene TRBV5-1 combines with J gene TRBJ2-7; TRBD2 might be the D (6 bases). V lost 5 bases and J 2 bases, leaving 14 bases between the germline ends. Looked up from germline, CDR1 is SGHRS and CDR2 is YFSETQ. This CDR3 has 14 residues. Written as DNA, the CDR3 is TGCGCCAGCAGTCCCGCGGGACGAACCTACGAGCAGTACTTC. It is translated as CASSPAGRTYEQYF.

In DNA form, the CDR3 reads TGTGCCAGCAGCTTGCGGGGAAACACCATATATTTT. Its protein is CASSLRGNTIYF. This rearrangement joins TRBV7-9 to TRBJ1-3; D gene unclear. V was clipped by 3 bases and J by 4 bases, with 4 bases between them. Per germline, CDR1 SEHNR and CDR2 FQNEAQ (reference sequence). The CDR3 sequence is 12 residues long.

The gene calls are TRBV7-6 and TRBJ1-5; 9 nucleotides line up with TRBD1. V lost 5 bases to trimming and J lost 9 bases; unmatched junction nucleotides: 2. CDR3 length: 12 residues. Germline V gene sequence: CDR1 SGHVS, CDR2 FNYEAQ. In DNA, the CDR3 is TGTGCCAGCAGCGAGGGACAGGGGCCCCAGCATTTT. This sequence encodes CASSEGQGPQHF.

To note about this clone: Other DNA variants within this sample encode the same CDR3. This rearrangement joins TRBV27 to TRBJ1-2; D is ambiguous. The V end lost 2 bases, the J end lost 4 bases, and 8 bases lay between the germline ends. This CDR3 is built from 13 residues. CDR1 and CDR2 from the germline V gene are MNHEY and SMNVEV (reference sequence). This CDR3 reads CASSLVGSYGYTF. DNA for the CDR3: TGTGCCAGCAGTTTAGTGGGCTCCTATGGCTACACCTTC.

CDR3: CASSVGQGAQPQHF. CDR3 coding DNA: TGTGCCAGCAGCGTAGGACAGGGGGCACAGCCCCAGCATTTT. V usage is TRBV9 and J usage is TRBJ1-5; TRBD1 aligns across 10 bases. Germline values: CDR1 SGDLS, CDR2 YYNGEE. CDR3 length: 14 amino acids. J was trimmed by 7 bases and V by 0 bases; bases with no gene match: 1.